This TCR beta chain stems from a study of OX40 agonist ivuxolimab in advanced cancers. Across the whole study: An agonistic human IgG2 monoclonal antibody against OX40 (CD134) was given. Patient treatment consisted of intravenous ivuxolimab administration every 2 weeks at 0.01 to 10 mg/kg. Findings and limits, study-wide: Clonal expansion was among the lowest in partial responders at 0.1-3.0 mg/kg, especially CD8+. Clonal expansion by week 6 occurred in CD4+ and CD8+ blood T cells (at 0.1 to 3.0 mg/kg).

From germline, CDR1 is SGHAT and CDR2 FQNNGV. After removal of 1 base from V and 1 base from J, the junction contained 8 bases not matched to a gene. This CDR3 region has 19 residues. Sequenced by immunoSEQ multiplex PCR; TCRdb stores in-frame clones only, minus some. This table holds fewer than 45,000 clones, 88% found once. Concerning this clone itself: The antigen is unknown.

This clonotype was sampled from an adult with an advanced solid tumor such as melanoma, head and neck, liver or kidney cancer. The sequencing here drew on CD4+ or CD8+ T cells sorted from blood, taken in a trial of the OX40 agonist ivuxolimab. J is TRBJ2-7 and V is TRBV11-2, with 15 bases matching TRBD2. The CDR3 sequence is CASSLGVGLAGGLSYEQYF. DNA of the CDR3: TGTGCCAGCAGCTTAGGAGTGGGACTAGCGGGAGGACTGTCCTACGAGCAGTACTTC.